This T cell receptor (beta chain) was identified in a study of beta chain features in type 1 diabetes. The V end lost 4 bases, the J end lost 6 bases, and 16 bases lay between the germline ends. The CDR3 extends over 15 amino acids. CDR1 is SGHNT, CDR2 YYREEE, per germline (reference sequence). Concerning this clone itself: Its specificity is not known.

Isolated RNA was reverse transcribed in full, so expressed TCRB transcripts were sequenced. Sequenced by immunoSEQ multiplex PCR; TCRdb stores in-frame clones only, minus some. The sample has a few hundred thousand clones, about 12% seen once. The study's findings and limits: Among patients with Type 1 diabetes, TCRB CDR3s were moderately but significantly shorter in every one of the four CD4+ subsets. Researchers reported that naive, central memory and Treg TCRB repertoires appeared more similar in patients than in healthy donors.

Sequencing was carried out using naive CD4+ T cells from blood. The receptor was derived from a woman between 18 and 29 years old with type 1 diabetes. The rearrangement uses TRBV5-4 and TRBJ2-2; weak D call: TRBD1 (5 bases). The DNA for the CDR3 is TGTGCCAGCAGCGGGGCGCTGGGCGGCGCCGGGGAGCTGTTTTTT. This translates into CASSGALGGAGELFF.